This TCR beta chain was profiled in a study of blood T cells in healthy people across ages. Whole-study findings and limits: Among T cells, TCR beta diversity per million cells dropped roughly linearly as age rose.

A second PCR, run for roughly 7 to 11 cycles, used a sample-barcoded 5' primer plus a J-beta primer mix. TCRdb re-analysed the 5' RACE reads in MiXCR, keeping a single row per CDR3 protein. The sample comprises about 940,000 distinct CDR3 sequences, around 49% of which are singletons, and roughly 12% rests with the top ten. V shed 7 bases and J shed 0 bases, with 9 bases lying between them. The germline gives CDR1 ENHRY, CDR2 SYGVKD. The CDR3 has 14 residues. About this clonotype itself: Its antigen is as yet unknown.

This chain uses TRBV10-3 with TRBJ2-2, with no clear D. This TCR derives from a man aged 25 to 40 in good health. Sequences were obtained from blood. The CDR3: CAIMPSANTGELFF. Written as DNA, the CDR3 is TGTGCCATCATGCCCAGCGCGAACACCGGGGAGCTGTTTTTT.